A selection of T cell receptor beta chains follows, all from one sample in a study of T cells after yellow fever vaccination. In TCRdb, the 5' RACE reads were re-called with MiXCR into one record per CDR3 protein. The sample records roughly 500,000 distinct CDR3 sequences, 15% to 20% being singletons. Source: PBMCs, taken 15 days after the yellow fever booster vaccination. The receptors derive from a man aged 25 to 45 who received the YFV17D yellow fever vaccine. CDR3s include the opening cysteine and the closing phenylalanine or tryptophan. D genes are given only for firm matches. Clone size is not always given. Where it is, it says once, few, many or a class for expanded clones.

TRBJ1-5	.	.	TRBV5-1	CASSWSGGREQPQHF	TGCGCCAGCAGCTGGAGTGGGGGGCGGGAACAGCCCCAGCATTTT
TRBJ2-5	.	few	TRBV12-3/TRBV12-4	CASSFYAGSRGETQYF	TGTGCCAGCAGTTTTTATGCGGGATCTCGAGGGGAGACCCAGTACTTC
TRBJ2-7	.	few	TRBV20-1	CSAGPGPYEQYF	TGCAGTGCTGGGCCGGGGCCCTACGAGCAGTACTTC
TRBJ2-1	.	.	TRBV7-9	CASSLRAGFRDEQFF	TGTGCCAGCAGCTTACGGGCAGGGTTTAGGGATGAGCAGTTCTTC
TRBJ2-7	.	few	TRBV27	CASSLKPYYEQYF	TGTGCCAGCAGCTTAAAGCCCTACTACGAGCAGTACTTC
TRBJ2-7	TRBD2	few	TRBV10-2	CASRGSGRESYEQYF	TGCGCCAGCAGGGGAAGCGGGAGGGAATCCTACGAGCAGTACTTC
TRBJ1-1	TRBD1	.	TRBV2	CASRGDSWTEAFF	TGTGCCAGCAGGGGGGACAGTTGGACTGAAGCTTTCTTT
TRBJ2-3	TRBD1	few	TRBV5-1	CASSPTGDADTQYF	TGCGCCAGCAGCCCGACAGGGGACGCAGATACGCAGTATTTT
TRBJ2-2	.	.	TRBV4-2	CASSQEGGATGELFF	TGTGCCAGCAGCCAAGAAGGTGGGGCCACCGGGGAGCTGTTTTTT
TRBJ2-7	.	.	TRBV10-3	CAISEVGSYEQYF	TGTGCCATCAGTGAGGTGGGATCCTACGAGCAGTACTTC
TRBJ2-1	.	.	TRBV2	CASNYRGGSYNEQFF	TGTGCCAGCAACTACCGAGGCGGCTCCTACAATGAGCAGTTCTTC
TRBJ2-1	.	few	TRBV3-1	CASSLKRTSYNEQFF	TGTGCCAGCAGCCTTAAGCGAACCTCCTACAATGAGCAGTTCTTC
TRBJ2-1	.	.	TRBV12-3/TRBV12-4	CASLPTNSTYNEQFF	TGTGCCAGCCTACCGACAAATAGCACCTACAATGAGCAGTTCTTC
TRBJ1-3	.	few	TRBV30	CAWGAKGNTIYF	TGTGCCTGGGGCGCCAAGGGCAACACCATATATTTT
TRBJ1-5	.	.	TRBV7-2	CASSLSGGEQPQHF	TGTGCCAGCAGCTTAAGCGGAGGGGAACAGCCCCAGCATTTT
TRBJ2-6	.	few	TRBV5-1	CASRPGLANVLTF	TGCGCCAGCAGACCAGGGTTGGCCAACGTCCTGACTTTC
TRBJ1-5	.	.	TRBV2	CASTFQGQDQPQHF	TGTGCCAGCACTTTTCAGGGGCAAGATCAGCCCCAGCATTTT
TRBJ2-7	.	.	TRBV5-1	CASSSRTHYEQYF	TGCGCCAGCAGCTCGCGGACCCACTACGAGCAGTACTTC
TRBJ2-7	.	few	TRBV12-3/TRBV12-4	CASSLATGQAYEQYF	TGTGCCAGCAGTTTAGCGACGGGACAAGCCTACGAGCAGTACTTC
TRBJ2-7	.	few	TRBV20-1	CSAAGSTYEQYF	TGCAGTGCAGCCGGGTCCACCTACGAGCAGTACTTC
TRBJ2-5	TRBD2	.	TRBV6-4	CASGYGTKETQYF	TGTGCCAGCGGATACGGGACTAAAGAGACCCAGTACTTC
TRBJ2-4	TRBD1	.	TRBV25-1	CASSVETGALEVAKNIQYF	TGTGCCAGCAGTGTAGAGACAGGGGCGCTCGAGGTAGCCAAAAACATTCAGTACTTC
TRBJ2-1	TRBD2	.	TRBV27	CASSLYAGVEQFF	TGTGCCAGCAGTTTATACGCGGGAGTTGAGCAGTTCTTC
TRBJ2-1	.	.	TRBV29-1	CSAGGLPLANEQFF	TGCAGCGCCGGGGGACTTCCTCTAGCCAATGAGCAGTTCTTC
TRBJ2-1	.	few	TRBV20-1	CSALGWSSYNEQFF	TGCAGTGCTCTGGGCTGGAGCTCCTACAATGAGCAGTTCTTC
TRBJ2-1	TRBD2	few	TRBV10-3	CAISDLTSGGIPHEQFF	TGTGCCATCAGTGATTTGACTAGCGGAGGGATCCCCCATGAGCAGTTCTTC
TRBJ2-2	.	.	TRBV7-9	CASSSTPGGELFF	TGTGCCAGCAGCTCTACCCCGGGCGGGGAGCTGTTTTTT
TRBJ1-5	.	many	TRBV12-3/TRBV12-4	CASSSRDSNQPQHF	TGTGCCAGCAGTAGCAGGGATAGCAATCAGCCCCAGCATTTT
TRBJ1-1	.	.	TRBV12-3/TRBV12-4	CASSFPPGVNTEAFF	TGTGCCAGCAGTTTCCCCCCTGGGGTGAACACTGAAGCTTTCTTT
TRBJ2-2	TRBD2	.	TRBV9	CASSTTSGRGTGELFF	TGTGCCAGCAGCACTACTAGCGGGAGAGGGACCGGGGAGCTGTTTTTT
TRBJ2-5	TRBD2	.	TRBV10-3	CAIQRLAGETQYF	TGTGCCATCCAAAGACTAGCGGGGGAGACCCAGTACTTC
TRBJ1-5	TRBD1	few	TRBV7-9	CASSLAQGALSNQPQHF	TGTGCCAGCAGCTTAGCCCAGGGGGCCCTCTCCAATCAGCCCCAGCATTTT
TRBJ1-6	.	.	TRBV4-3	CASGQPNSPLHF	TGCGCCAGCGGACAGCCAAATTCACCCCTCCACTTT